These 14 T cell receptor beta chains were sequenced from one sample in a study of vaccination effects on CD4 cells after COVID-19. These TCRs are of unknown antigen specificity. The protocol was immunoSEQ multiplex PCR, while the TCRdb copy is restricted to in-frame clones and leaves out a portion. The data show about 27,000 clones, with approximately 78% seen just once and about 16% held by the top ten. Within the ViraFEST assay, antigen-specific CD4+ T cells underwent expansion with viral peptide pools prior to sequencing. Cells that had been cultured for roughly 9 days were the source of isolated CD4+ T cells. A PCR test confirmed that the person had SARS-CoV-2 infection between March and December 2020. The sample here was CD4+ T cells from PBMCs cultured with HCoV-NL63 spike peptides, taken before COVID-19 vaccination. These receptors originate from a human donor who had a prior SARS-CoV-2 infection.

This chain joins TRBV9 and TRBJ2-2, with TRBD2 as a possible D gene (6 bases). The CDR3 contains 15 residues. Trimming pared 0 bases from V and 7 bases from J, leaving 13 bases between. Germline CDR1 and CDR2: SGDLS and YYNGEE. This chain's CDR3 is CASSVVGEAGGELFF. The DNA for the CDR3 is TGTGCCAGCAGCGTAGTAGGGGAGGCGGGCGGGGAGCTGTTTTTT.

This rearrangement joins TRBV9 to TRBJ2-1; 7 bases align to TRBD2. The length of the CDR3 is 16 residues. CDR1 is SGDLS, CDR2 YYNGEE, per germline. V was pared by 0 bases and J by 3 bases, with 6 bases of the junction left unmatched. CDR3 sequence (DNA): TGTGCCAGCAGCGTAGCACTAGCGCAAGTCTACAATGAGCAGTTCTTC. Its protein is CASSVALAQVYNEQFF.

This sequence joins TRBV18 and TRBJ2-1; 13 bases are a match to TRBD2. The length of the CDR3 is 17 residues. Per the germline V gene, CDR1 is KGHSH and CDR2 is LQKENI. The V gene end was trimmed by 3 bases and the J gene end by 7 bases; junction bases not matched to a gene: 9. CDR3 protein: CASSPQQTSGGRNEQFF. CDR3 bases: TGTGCCAGCTCACCGCAACAGACTAGCGGGGGGAGAAATGAGCAGTTCTTC. The full variable domain, with the rest looked up from reference TRBV18 and TRBJ2-1, is NAGVMQNPRHLVRRRGQEARLRCSPMKGHSHVYWYRQLPEEGLKFMVYLQKENIIDESGMPKERFSAEFPKEGPSILRIQQVVRGDSAAYFCASSPQQTSGGRNEQFFGPGTRLTVL.

V and J are TRBV18 and TRBJ1-2; the match to TRBD1 covers 8 bases. Germline V gene lookup returns CDR1 KGHSH and CDR2 LQKENI. The CDR3 consists of 12 residues. Unmatched junction bases numbered 3, after V lost 4 bases and J lost 8 bases. The DNA of the CDR3 is TGTGCCAGCTCACAGACAGGGGCCGGCTACACCTTC. Protein: CASSQTGAGYTF.

The chain carries TRBV6-2 or TRBV6-3 and TRBJ2-3; 11 bases match TRBD2. The CDR3 totals 16 residues. V shed 5 bases and J 2 bases; nucleotides not matched to a gene: 6. The germline V gene has CDR1 MNHEY and CDR2 SVGEGT. In DNA, the CDR3 is TGTGCCAGCAGTGACACACTAGCGGGGGACACAGATACGCAGTATTTT. This gives the protein CASSDTLAGDTDTQYF.

The rearrangement links TRBV30 to TRBJ2-5; tentative D call: TRBD2 (5 bases). Deletions cut 8 bases from V and 4 bases from J, with 11 bases between. The CDR3 sequence is 11 residues long. Germline V CDR1 and CDR2: GTSNPN, SVGIG (reference sequence). The CDR3 protein is CASSDRETQYF. In nucleotides, the CDR3 is TGTGCCAGTAGCGACCGAGAGACCCAGTACTTC.

The rearrangement joins TRBV6-5 to TRBJ2-1; D might be TRBD1 (6 bases). The germline V gene encodes CDR1 MNHEY and CDR2 SVGAGI. This CDR3 is 15 amino acids long. Trimming removed 6 bases at V and 2 bases at J, with 14 bases between. Written as DNA, the CDR3 is TGTGCCAGCAGGATTTACAAGGGGGCCTACAATGAGCAGTTCTTC. Its protein is CASRIYKGAYNEQFF.

The CDR3 DNA is TGCAGCGTCGGAACGACAGGGGTCTACGGAGAGACCCAGTACTTC. Its translation is CSVGTTGVYGETQYF. The chain is built from TRBV29-1 and TRBJ2-5; 8 bases match TRBD1. The CDR3 is 15 residues long. The V gene end was trimmed by 6 bases and the J gene end by 4 bases; junction bases not matched to a gene: 13. CDR1 is SQVTM, CDR2 ANQGSEA, per germline.

This clone was seen once. This chain joins TRBV7-2 and TRBJ2-1; TRBD1 agrees at 7 bases. Germline CDR1 is SGHTA and CDR2 is FQGNSA. V was pared by 5 bases and J by 0 bases, with 7 bases of the junction left unmatched. The CDR3 consists of 16 residues. Here the CDR3 DNA reads TGTGCCAGCAGCAAGACAGGGCAGTACTCCTACAATGAGCAGTTCTTC. Its protein is CASSKTGQYSYNEQFF.

This CDR3 reads CASSYSRAHTDTQYF. CDR3 coding DNA: TGTGCCAGCAGTTACTCGCGGGCGCACACAGATACGCAGTATTTT. The rearrangement links TRBV6-5 to TRBJ2-3, with D perhaps TRBD2 (5 bases). The CDR3 has 15 residues. V was pared by 0 bases and J by 2 bases, with 9 bases between. The germline gives CDR1 MNHEY, CDR2 SVGAGI.

V is TRBV5-1 and J is TRBJ2-3, with D possibly TRBD2 on 5 matching bases. Germline CDR1 is SGHRS and CDR2 is YFSETQ. V was pared by 0 bases and J by 2 bases, with 10 bases between. This CDR3 has 15 amino acids. The CDR3 protein is CASSLASPFTDTQYF. The CDR3 DNA follows: TGCGCCAGCAGCTTGGCTAGCCCATTCACAGATACGCAGTATTTT.

This chain joins TRBV7-9 and TRBJ2-3, with 7 positions matching TRBD2. V trimming: 5 bases; J trimming: 4 bases; junction bases outside the gene matches: 6. The CDR3 covers 14 residues. CDR1 and CDR2 (germline): SEHNR, FQNEAQ (reference sequence). This chain's CDR3 is CASSHERGPDTQYF. DNA for the CDR3: TGTGCCAGCAGCCATGAGCGGGGCCCAGATACGCAGTATTTT.

The J gene is TRBJ2-3, the V gene TRBV9, with 10 bases matching TRBD1. CDR1 is SGDLS, CDR2 YYNGEE, per germline. The CDR3 length is 16 residues. The J segment lost 5 bases and the V segment lost 4 bases, leaving 10 bases of the junction unmatched. The CDR3 sequence: CASSPPATGGIDTQYF. CDR3 DNA sequence: TGTGCCAGCAGCCCACCCGCGACAGGGGGCATAGATACGCAGTATTTT.

The chain has TRBV10-3 and TRBJ2-1; TRBD2 aligns across 7 bases. This CDR3 contains 14 residues. V was pared by 10 bases and J by 2 bases, with 8 bases of the junction left unmatched. Germline-derived CDR1 and CDR2 are ENHRY and SYGVKD. CDR3 DNA: TGTGCCAGCTTTGAGGGAGGGCCCTACAATGAGCAGTTCTTC. Protein product: CASFEGGPYNEQFF.